Below, 30 T cell receptor beta chains from the same sample are listed, as sequenced in a study of T cell repertoires in cytomegalovirus infection (dated 2019 in TCRdb). Their specific antigens are unknown. According to the study, the label for this sample's treatment or condition signals: in vitro stimulation with specific CMV peptide epitopes to enrich CMV-specific T cells. Sequencing instrument: Illumina HiSeq 1500. TCRdb passed the public sequencing reads through fastp at Q25 and MiXCR, retaining productive beta sequences. Each CDR3 protein gets just one entry, which takes the most common genes and DNA from the rows behind it. Counted in this sample were fewer than 850,000 distinct CDR3 sequences; 25% to 35% of them appeared once. Roughly 14% of the sample is in the top ten clones. This specimen was cultured CD8+ T cells from PBMCs, taken from culture after CMV antigen stimulation. The receptors were gathered from a human donor in good health (CMV status not recorded). Some clones in this sample may be carry-over from other donors' samples.

This clonotype was seen more than once but under ten times. This sequence joins TRBV12-3 or TRBV12-4 and TRBJ1-1, with unresolved D. Trimming pared 5 bases from V and 2 bases from J, leaving 12 bases between. The CDR3 runs to 14 residues. CDR3 loop: CASSLLLGNTEAFF. The CDR3 DNA follows: TGTGCCAGCAGTCTACTTTTGGGCAACACTGAAGCTTTCTTT.

This clonotype was found a few times. This chain connects TRBV6-5 to TRBJ2-2; TRBD1 matches 9 bases. CDR3 length equals 17 residues. V trimming: 5 bases; J trimming: 1 base; junction bases outside the gene matches: 8. CDR1 MNHEY and CDR2 SVGAGI come from the germline V gene. The CDR3 loop is CASSGPGQGRNTGELFF. The CDR3 DNA reads as TGTGCCAGCAGTGGACCGGGACAGGGTCGGAACACCGGGGAGCTGTTTTTT.

The chain employs TRBV7-3 and TRBJ2-3; a possible D gene is TRBD1 (5 bases). CDR3 length equals 17 residues. Germline-derived CDR1 and CDR2 are SGHTA and FQGTGA. The V and J ends lost 5 bases and 1 base respectively, with 19 bases between them. The CDR3 DNA reads TGTGCCAGCAGCCCCTTTAGCCCTAGGGGTCGCACAGATACGCAGTATTTT. Translated: CASSPFSPRGRTDTQYF.

The rearrangement joins TRBV7-9 to TRBJ1-1; 7 bases line up with TRBD1. Germline V gene lookup returns CDR1 SEHNR and CDR2 FQNEAQ (reference sequence). The CDR3 runs to 14 residues. J gave up 1 base and V 6 bases, and 5 bases lay outside the gene matches. The CDR3 DNA sequence: TGTGCCAGCAGGACAGGGTCGGGGAACACTGAAGCTTTCTTT. Protein product: CASRTGSGNTEAFF.

The CDR3 loop is CASRKGVNEKLFF. The CDR3 DNA reads as TGTGCCAGCCGTAAAGGAGTGAATGAAAAACTGTTTTTT. The J gene is TRBJ1-4, the V gene TRBV6-2 or TRBV6-3, with unresolved D. The germline gives CDR1 MNHEY, CDR2 SVGEGT. V lost 8 bases and J 5 bases, leaving 12 bases between the germline ends. The CDR3 has 13 residues.

This clonotype was counted between two and nine times. A much bigger clone sits one base away, suggesting this may be a read error. V gene TRBV4-2 combines with J gene TRBJ2-6, with TRBD1 matching 9 bases. The CDR3 sequence is 16 residues long. Germline lookup yields CDR1 LGHNA and CDR2 YNFKEQ. The V segment lost 1 base and the J segment 2 bases; nucleotides outside the gene matches: 0. In DNA, the CDR3 is TGTGCCAGCAGCCAAGGGACAGGGGCTGGGGCCAACGTCCTGACTTTC. Protein product: CASSQGTGAGANVLTF.

This clonotype has more than one count but fewer than ten. This chain connects TRBV15 to TRBJ1-2, with D possibly being TRBD1 (6 bases). From germline, CDR1 is LNHNV and CDR2 YYDKDF (reference sequence). This CDR3 is 15 amino acids long. V dropped 0 bases and J dropped 7 bases, with 15 bases sitting between them. The CDR3 here is CATSRDRGRGSGYTF. CDR3 in DNA: TGTGCCACCAGCAGAGATAGGGGCAGGGGTAGTGGCTACACCTTC.

This clonotype was seen many times. The gene calls are TRBV7-2 and TRBJ1-2; no clear D. Germline assignment: CDR1 SGHTA and CDR2 FQGNSA. V lost 6 bases to trimming and J lost 8 bases, with 10 bases between them. CDR3 length equals 11 residues. CDR3 DNA sequence: TGTGCCAGCAGAACCTGGAGGGGCTACACCTTC. This encodes CASRTWRGYTF.

In this sample, this clonotype turned up a few times. The V call is TRBV6-5, the J call TRBJ1-3, with 10 bases aligning to TRBD1. The junction had 10 bases not matched to a gene; V was cut back by 2 bases and J by 0 bases. There are 19 residues in the CDR3. The germline V gene has CDR1 MNHEY and CDR2 SVGAGI. This chain's CDR3 is CASSYLRPGQGRSGNTIYF. The CDR3 bases are TGTGCCAGCAGTTACCTACGACCGGGACAGGGGCGCTCTGGAAACACCATATATTTT.

This clonotype turned up a few times. This rearrangement joins TRBV20-1 to TRBJ1-4; 7 bases agree with TRBD1. J lost 5 bases, V lost 5 bases, and 14 bases had no gene match. Germline V gives CDR1 DFQATT, CDR2 SNEGSKA (reference sequence). The CDR3 runs to 16 residues. CDR3 coding DNA: TGCAGTGCTGAAGGGACAGTCCTACAGAGGAATGAAAAACTGTTTTTT. Translation gives CSAEGTVLQRNEKLFF.

The chain joins TRBV2 to TRBJ2-2; D possibly corresponds to TRBD2 (6 bases). Germline-derived CDR1 and CDR2 are SNHLY and FYNNEI. V lost 7 bases and J lost 0, with 12 bases in between. CDR3 length: 15 amino acids. CDR3 coding DNA: TGTGCCAGCACGGAGGGTTACGCGAACACCGGGGAGCTGTTTTTT. The encoded protein is CASTEGYANTGELFF.

This clonotype was observed a handful of times. The gene calls are TRBV23-1 and TRBJ2-5; 7 positions match TRBD1. TRBV23-1 is classed as an ORF, of uncertain function. Trimming at V came to 4 bases and at J to 2 bases, leaving 16 bases not matched to a gene. The CDR3 loop spans 18 amino acids. CDR3 in amino acids: CASSPQYRNRGGQETQYF. DNA of the CDR3: TGCGCCAGCAGTCCGCAATACCGAAACAGGGGTGGGCAAGAGACCCAGTACTTC.

This sequence joins TRBV7-9 and TRBJ1-5; D may be TRBD1 (5 bases). The germline V gene has CDR1 SEHNR and CDR2 FQNEAQ (reference sequence). This CDR3 has 13 amino acids. V lost 3 bases and J lost 6, with 9 bases in between. The CDR3 loop reads CASSFSGGQPQHF. The DNA for the CDR3 is TGTGCCAGCAGCTTTTCCGGGGGTCAGCCCCAGCATTTT.

This clonotype has more than one count but fewer than ten. J is TRBJ1-1 and V is TRBV7-6; no firm D call. This CDR3 has 14 amino acids. Per germline, CDR1 SGHVS and CDR2 FNYEAQ. V was pared by 2 bases and J by 4 bases, with 11 bases between. CDR3 DNA: TGTGCCAGCAGCTTACTAGGCCAGAGCACTGAAGCTTTCTTT. As protein: CASSLLGQSTEAFF.

This clonotype has just a few counts. The genes are TRBV6-2 or TRBV6-3 and TRBJ2-2; possibly TRBD1 for D (6 bases). The ends were cut back, 4 bases at V and 7 bases at J, with 16 bases in the middle. Germline CDR1 reads MNHEY; CDR2 reads SVGEGT. The CDR3 totals 15 residues. CDR3: CASSSTQGKDGELFF. CDR3 nucleotides: TGTGCCAGCAGTTCTACACAGGGAAAGGACGGGGAGCTGTTTTTT.

Note on this clonotype: This sequence may be a read error, since a much larger clone differs from it by one base. The chain has TRBV11-2 and TRBJ1-1; no clear D. The V gene's germline CDR1 is SGHAT and CDR2 FQNNGV. The CDR3 sequence is 13 residues long. CDR3 DNA: TGTGCCAGCAGCTTAGGGTGGTCCACTGAAGCTTCCTTT. Protein: CASSLGWSTEASF.

This clonotype was seen ten or more times. The CDR3 loop is CASSELATTDTQYF. CDR3 DNA sequence: TGTGCCAGCAGCGAACTAGCTACCACAGATACGCAGTATTTT. The V call is TRBV7-6, the J call TRBJ2-3; TRBD2 might be the D (6 bases). This CDR3 comprises 14 residues. V lost 5 bases and J 2 bases, leaving 11 bases between the germline ends. Germline CDR1 SGHVS, CDR2 FNYEAQ.

This rearrangement joins TRBV19 to TRBJ1-5, with D possibly being TRBD1 (6 bases). The germline gives CDR1 LNHDA, CDR2 SQIVND (reference sequence). V lost 7 bases and J lost 6, with 10 bases in between. CDR3 length: 12 amino acids. CDR3 residues: CASKDRGQPQHF. The CDR3 nucleotides are TGTGCCAGTAAGGACAGAGGTCAGCCCCAGCATTTT.

This clonotype was picked up a small number of times. The V and J genes are TRBV24-1 and TRBJ2-3; TRBD1 matches at 9 bases. CDR3 length equals 16 residues. V dropped 2 bases and J dropped 2; count of bases not matched to a gene: 4. Germline CDR1 KGHDR, CDR2 SFDVKD. The CDR3 region is CATSDSDRGNTDTQYF. The CDR3 DNA follows: TGTGCCACCAGTGATTCCGACAGGGGGAACACAGATACGCAGTATTTT.

The V call is TRBV18, the J call TRBJ1-1; 7 positions match TRBD1. Germline V gene lookup returns CDR1 KGHSH and CDR2 LQKENI. V trimming: 5 bases; J trimming: 1 base; junction bases outside the gene matches: 16. The CDR3 consists of 18 residues. The CDR3 sequence is CASSVKRAGTARNTEAFF. CDR3 DNA sequence: TGTGCCAGCTCAGTTAAGAGAGCGGGGACAGCCAGGAACACTGAAGCTTTCTTT.

Only a few counts were recorded for this clonotype. The chain uses TRBV7-9 and TRBJ1-1; no clear D gene. Trimming cost V 1 base and J 5 bases, with 14 bases left between them. The V gene's germline CDR1 is SEHNR and CDR2 FQNEAQ (reference sequence). CDR3 length: 15 residues. The CDR3 loop reads CASSLGGLGMTEAFF. CDR3 nucleotide sequence: TGTGCCAGCAGCTTAGGAGGACTAGGGATGACTGAAGCTTTCTTT.

This clonotype has just a few counts. V gene TRBV27 combines with J gene TRBJ2-2; tentatively, D is TRBD1 (6 bases). CDR3 length: 15 residues. Trimming shortened V by 2 bases and J by 7 bases, and 14 bases separated the two germline ends. Germline values: CDR1 MNHEY, CDR2 SMNVEV (reference sequence). The CDR3 region has the DNA TGTGCCAGCAGTTTAGCATCCAGGGGCGGCGGGGAGCTGTTTTTT. Translated: CASSLASRGGGELFF.

This clonotype turned up a few times. A read error may produce the germline difference seen at one junction end. This rearrangement joins TRBV7-7 to TRBJ2-3; TRBD2 agrees at 12 bases. The V gene's germline CDR1 is SSHAT and CDR2 FNYEAQ (reference sequence). This CDR3 spans 19 amino acids. CDR3: CASSLGDLAGGPSSDTQYF. CDR3 coding DNA: TGTGCTAGCAGCTTAGGGGACCTAGCGGGGGGGCCATCGTCAGATACGCAGTATTTT.

V is TRBV19 and J is TRBJ2-1; unclear D gene. The CDR3 has 15 amino acids. V was pared by 1 base and J by 8 bases, with 15 bases between. In germline, CDR1 is LNHDA, CDR2 SQIVND (reference sequence). The DNA of the CDR3 is TGTGCCAGTAGTATAGCTCCCTTAGGGAAGGATGAGCAGTTCTTC. Its translation is CASSIAPLGKDEQFF.

Many counts were recorded for this clonotype. The genes are TRBV4-2 and TRBJ2-1, with D maybe TRBD1 (6 bases). Trimming cost V 4 bases and J 1 base, with 14 bases left between them. The CDR3 length is 16 residues. Germline V gene data show CDR1 as LGHNA and CDR2 as YNFKEQ. This CDR3 reads CASSLGQSRSYNEQFF. The CDR3 DNA follows: TGTGCCAGCAGCCTAGGACAGAGCCGATCCTACAATGAGCAGTTCTTC.

The chain couples TRBV13 to TRBJ2-2, with TRBD1 identical over 9 bases. With 5 bases clipped from V and 5 bases from J, the junction kept 6 bases outside the gene matches. Germline CDR1 PRHDT, CDR2 FYEKMQ (reference sequence). The CDR3 sequence is 15 residues long. In DNA form, the CDR3 reads TGTGCCAGCAGCCACCGGACAGGGGTAACCGGGGAGCTGTTTTTT. Protein: CASSHRTGVTGELFF.

This rearrangement joins TRBV7-6 to TRBJ2-5; 7 bases are a match to TRBD1. Per the germline V gene, CDR1 is SGHVS and CDR2 is FNYEAQ. The ends lost 6 bases at V and 3 bases at J; junction bases unmatched: 13. CDR3 size: 16 residues. The CDR3 DNA is TGTGCCAGCAGTCTCCCCCCGGGACAGCCAGAAGAGACCCAGTACTTC. The encoded protein is CASSLPPGQPEETQYF.

The V call is TRBV12-5, the J call TRBJ1-1, with D perhaps matching TRBD1 (6 bases). CDR3 size: 15 residues. CDR1 is LGHNT, CDR2 FRNRAP, per germline. Trimming removed 8 bases at V and 11 bases at J, with 27 bases between. This chain's CDR3 is CASIQNGGTSDRAFF. As DNA, the CDR3 is TGTGCTAGTATCCAAAACGGAGGGACATCGGATCGGGCTTTCTTT.

This clonotype was picked up a small number of times. This chain connects TRBV20-1 to TRBJ2-5, with no clear D. Deletions cut 0 bases from V and 7 bases from J, with 15 bases between. The CDR3 length is 14 residues. Germline CDR1 and CDR2: DFQATT and SNEGSKA (reference sequence). CDR3 loop: CSARDPDQPGTQYF. DNA of the CDR3: TGCAGTGCTAGAGATCCGGACCAACCGGGGACCCAGTACTTC.

This chain connects TRBV9 to TRBJ2-1; D is undetermined. V gave up 4 bases and J gave up 8 bases, with 19 bases separating them. CDR1 and CDR2 (germline): SGDLS, YYNGEE. The CDR3 covers 15 residues. CDR3 in amino acids: CASSPFGRPLDEQFF. Here the CDR3 DNA reads TGTGCCAGCAGCCCTTTTGGGCGACCTTTGGATGAGCAGTTCTTC.